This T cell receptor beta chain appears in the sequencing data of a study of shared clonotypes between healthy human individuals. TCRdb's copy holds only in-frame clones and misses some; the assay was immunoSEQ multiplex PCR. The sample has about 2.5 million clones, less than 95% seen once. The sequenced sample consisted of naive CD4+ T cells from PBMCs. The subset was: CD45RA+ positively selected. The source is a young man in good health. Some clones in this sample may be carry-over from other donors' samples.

The CDR3 protein is CASSIRETNEKLFF. The CDR3 DNA is TGTGCCAGCAGCATCAGGGAGACTAATGAAAAACTGTTTTTT. The genes are TRBV5-6 and TRBJ1-4, with D tentatively TRBD1 (5 bases). V lost 4 bases and J 2 bases, leaving 9 bases between the germline ends. Germline CDR1 is SGHDT and CDR2 is YYEEEE. The CDR3 is 14 amino acids.